Presented here are 20 T cell receptor beta chains from one specimen sequenced in a study of blood T cell repertoires in COVID-19. Clones were sequenced by immunoSEQ multiplex PCR, and TCRdb holds only the in-frame ones, with some missing. The sample has almost 400,000 clones, around 87% seen once. The sequenced sample was peripheral blood. The source of these receptors is a woman aged 60 to 75 with COVID-19, enrolled during active disease.

V is TRBV5-1 and J is TRBJ1-2, with TRBD1 identical over 10 bases. With 3 bases clipped from V and 6 bases from J, the junction kept 8 bases outside the gene matches. The length of the CDR3 is 15 residues. The germline gives CDR1 SGHRS, CDR2 YFSETQ. The CDR3 DNA reads as TGCGCCAGCAGCTCCACGGGACAGGGGTTCGATGGCTACACCTTC. Protein sequence: CASSSTGQGFDGYTF.

The rearrangement uses TRBV3-1 (or the pseudogene TRBV3-2) and TRBJ2-5, with 9 bases aligning to TRBD2. Germline V gene sequence: CDR1 LGHDT, CDR2 YNNKEL (reference sequence). CDR3 length: 18 residues. With 3 bases clipped from V and 5 bases from J, the junction kept 16 bases outside the gene matches. The CDR3 DNA reads as TGTGCCAGCAGCCATGTTGGGGGCCGCGGGGGGGCGCGGGAGACCCAGTACTTC. Amino acids: CASSHVGGRGGARETQYF.

The chain combines TRBV19 with TRBJ2-3; TRBD1 is a possible D gene (5 bases). Looked up from germline, CDR1 is LNHDA and CDR2 is SQIVND (reference sequence). The V and J ends lost 10 bases and 0 bases respectively, with 11 bases between them. There are 13 residues in the CDR3. As DNA, the CDR3 is TGTGCCACCCATCAGGGAAGCACAGATACGCAGTATTTT. It encodes CATHQGSTDTQYF.

The chain carries TRBV23-1 and TRBJ1-4, with 8 bases matching TRBD1. TRBV23-1 is filed as an ORF, its function uncertain. Trimming at V came to 5 bases and at J to 6 bases, leaving 11 bases not matched to a gene. The CDR3 totals 16 residues. The CDR3 nucleotides read TGCGCCAGCAGTAAATACAGCAGGGGGCGCGATGAAAAACTGTTTTTT. Amino acid sequence: CASSKYSRGRDEKLFF.

This rearrangement joins TRBV7-2 to TRBJ1-2, with 9 bases lining up with TRBD1. The CDR3 has 15 amino acids. Germline trimming cut 1 base from V and 2 bases from J; bases unmatched to any gene: 2. Germline V gene sequence: CDR1 SGHTA, CDR2 FQGNSA. Here the CDR3 reads CASSLGQGVNYGYTF. DNA of the CDR3: TGTGCCAGCAGCTTAGGACAGGGGGTCAACTATGGCTACACCTTC. Using reference TRBV7-2 and TRBJ1-2 for the parts outside the CDR3, the full variable domain is GAGVSQSPSNKVTEKGKDVELRCDPISGHTALYWYRQSLGQGLEFLIYFQGNSAPDKSGLPSDRFSAERTGGSVSTLTIQRTQQEDSAVYLCASSLGQGVNYGYTFGSGTRLTVV.

The chain has TRBV19 and TRBJ2-5, with D possibly matching TRBD2 (5 bases). The CDR3 length is 14 residues. The germline V gene encodes CDR1 LNHDA and CDR2 SQIVND (reference sequence). Trimming shortened V by 7 bases and J by 4 bases, and 16 bases separated the two germline ends. The CDR3 here is CASTRADLGETQYF. The CDR3 DNA reads as TGTGCCAGTACGAGGGCCGATCTGGGAGAGACCCAGTACTTC. The whole variable domain, filled in from reference TRBV19 and TRBJ2-5, reads DGGITQSPKYLFRKEGQNVTLSCEQNLNHDAMYWYRQDPGQGLRLIYYSQIVNDFQKGDIAEGYSVSREKKESFPLTVTSAQKNPTAFYLCASTRADLGETQYFGPGTRLLVL.

This sequence joins TRBV18 and TRBJ1-2; D gene ambiguous. The V gene's germline CDR1 is KGHSH and CDR2 LQKENI. The CDR3 runs 14 residues. Trimming shortened V by 2 bases and J by 5 bases, and 12 bases separated the two germline ends. The CDR3 DNA sequence: TGTGCCAGCTCACCAGCGGGGAGTCGTTATGGCTACACCTTC. It encodes CASSPAGSRYGYTF.

CDR3 residues: CASSRDRVGGYTF. The CDR3 DNA follows: TGTGCCAGCAGTCGCGACAGGGTAGGCGGCTACACCTTC. V and J are TRBV12-3 or TRBV12-4 and TRBJ1-2; 7 positions agree with TRBD1. CDR3 length: 13 residues. Trimming cost V 5 bases and J 8 bases; bases outside gene matches: 8.

This chain uses TRBV5-8 with TRBJ1-1; a possible D gene is TRBD1 (5 bases). Between the trimmed V and J ends, which lost 2 bases and 0 bases, there was a span of 11 bases. The CDR3 loop spans 15 amino acids. Germline CDR1 SGHTS, CDR2 YDEGEE. CDR3 bases: TGTGCCAGCAGCTTACGGCAGACAGTGAACACTGAAGCTTTCTTT. This encodes CASSLRQTVNTEAFF.

V is TRBV2 and J is TRBJ1-1, with D possibly being TRBD1 (5 bases). Germline CDR1 and CDR2: SNHLY and FYNNEI. Trimming took 6 bases from V and 11 from J, leaving 13 bases between them. The length of the CDR3 is 11 residues. CDR3 region: CASRGPLRAFF. CDR3 DNA: TGTGCCAGCAGGGGGCCTCTGAGGGCTTTCTTT.

This clone appeared once. The V gene is TRBV6-6, the J gene TRBJ2-2; 7 positions match TRBD1. Trimming at V came to 2 bases and at J to 7 bases, leaving 4 bases not matched to a gene. Germline values: CDR1 MNHNY, CDR2 SVGAGI (reference sequence). The CDR3 runs to 14 residues. CDR3 sequence: CASSYDRVRGELFF. CDR3 DNA: TGTGCCAGCAGTTACGACAGGGTGCGCGGGGAGCTGTTTTTT.

This chain links TRBV19 with TRBJ2-1; D is perhaps TRBD2 (6 bases). Between the trimmed V and J ends, which lost 5 bases and 7 bases, there was a span of 12 bases. The CDR3 spans 13 residues. In germline, CDR1 is LNHDA, CDR2 SQIVND (reference sequence). The CDR3 region is CASSVGLRNEQFF. The CDR3 bases are TGTGCCAGTAGTGTCGGACTACGGAATGAGCAGTTCTTC.

J is TRBJ1-1 and V is TRBV5-4, with a possible D match to TRBD1 (6 bases). The V gene lost 0 bases and the J gene lost 3 bases, with 15 bases spanning the gap. This CDR3 comprises 16 residues. Germline CDR1 reads SGHNT; CDR2 reads YYREEE (reference sequence). The DNA of the CDR3 is TGTGCCAGCAGCTTGGCGGGGGGCTGGGGACACACTGAAGCTTTCTTT. Residues: CASSLAGGWGHTEAFF.

This chain links TRBV6-5 with TRBJ1-6; 7 bases fit TRBD1. Per germline, CDR1 MNHEY and CDR2 SVGAGI. V lost 0 bases to trimming and J lost 9 bases; unmatched junction nucleotides: 5. The CDR3 is 15 residues long. The CDR3 region is CASSYSLRGISPLHF. Written as DNA, the CDR3 is TGTGCCAGCAGTTACTCGCTCAGGGGGATTTCACCCCTCCACTTT.

The V call is TRBV28, the J call TRBJ2-6; D possibly corresponds to TRBD1 (5 bases). The V end was cut by 6 bases, the J end by 1 base, with 13 bases between. There are 16 residues in the CDR3. CDR1 and CDR2 (germline): MDHEN, SYDVKM. CDR3 in DNA: TGTGCCAGCAGGACCATCGACAGTTCTGGGGCCAACGTCCTGACTTTC. Its protein product is CASRTIDSSGANVLTF.

The J gene is TRBJ1-2, the V gene TRBV7-9, with TRBD1 matching over 9 bases. From germline, CDR1 is SEHNR and CDR2 FQNEAQ (reference sequence). V lost 5 bases, J lost 4 bases, and 5 bases stayed unmatched. This CDR3 comprises 14 residues. In DNA, the CDR3 is TGTGCCAGCAGCAGGGACAGGGACGGCTATGGCTACACCTTC. Translated, it gives CASSRDRDGYGYTF.

This clone was seen a few times. Other DNA sequences in this sample translate to the same CDR3. The chain links TRBV6-5 to TRBJ1-4; 7 bases agree with TRBD1. Germline assignment: CDR1 MNHEY and CDR2 SVGAGI. Trimming cost V 6 bases and J 8 bases; bases outside gene matches: 6. This CDR3 is built from 13 residues. The DNA for the CDR3 is TGTGCCAGCAGAAGAGGGGGCCGGGAAAAACTGTTTTTT. This encodes CASRRGGREKLFF.

The chain links TRBV5-6 to TRBJ1-2; 9 nucleotides match TRBD1. Trimming at V came to 4 bases and at J to 4 bases, leaving 17 bases not matched to a gene. This CDR3 is 18 amino acids long. Germline V gene data show CDR1 as SGHDT and CDR2 as YYEEEE. The chain's CDR3 is CASSPPRDRVRRSYGYTF. CDR3 bases: TGTGCCAGCAGCCCCCCCCGGGACAGGGTCCGGCGGAGCTATGGCTACACCTTC.

The chain is built from TRBV5-1 and TRBJ2-2, with TRBD2 matching over 10 bases. With 4 bases clipped from V and 2 bases from J, the junction kept 14 bases outside the gene matches. Germline CDR1 SGHRS, CDR2 YFSETQ. The CDR3 is made up of 19 amino acids. The CDR3 bases are TGCGCCAGCAGCGTAATAGCGGGGGGTCCCCTTCCAAACACCGGGGAGCTGTTTTTT. It encodes CASSVIAGGPLPNTGELFF.

The V and J genes are TRBV11-3 and TRBJ2-2, with a weak D call TRBD1 (6 bases). CDR3 size: 17 residues. CDR1 is SGHNT, CDR2 YENEEA, per germline. Trimming pared 1 base from V and 2 bases from J, leaving 14 bases between. CDR3 sequence: CASSLVGGQINTGELFF. The DNA of the CDR3 is TGTGCCAGCAGCTTAGTGGGTGGACAGATAAACACCGGGGAGCTGTTTTTT.